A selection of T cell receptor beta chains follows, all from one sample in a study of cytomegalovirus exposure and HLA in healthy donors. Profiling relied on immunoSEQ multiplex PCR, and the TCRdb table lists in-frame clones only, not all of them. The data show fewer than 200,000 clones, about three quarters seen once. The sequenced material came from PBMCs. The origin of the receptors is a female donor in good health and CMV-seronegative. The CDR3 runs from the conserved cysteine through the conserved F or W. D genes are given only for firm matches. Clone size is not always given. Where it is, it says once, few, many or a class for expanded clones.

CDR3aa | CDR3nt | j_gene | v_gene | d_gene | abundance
CASSTIKTGGNQPQHF | TGTGCCAGTAGTACTATTAAGACAGGGGGCAATCAGCCCCAGCATTTT | TRBJ1-5 | TRBV19 | TRBD1 | NA
CASSQQGGIYGYTF | TGCGCCAGCAGCCAACAAGGGGGCATTTATGGCTACACCTTC | TRBJ1-2 | TRBV4-3 | TRBD1 | NA
CASRGGTSGTYEQYF | TGTGCCAGCAGGGGGGGGACTAGCGGGACCTACGAGCAGTACTTC | TRBJ2-7 | TRBV27 | TRBD2 | NA
CASSHYNSPLHF | TGTGCCAGCAGCCACTATAATTCACCCCTCCACTTT | TRBJ1-6 | TRBV7-2 | NA | NA
CASSPRDRGLAGETQYF | TGTGCCAGCAGCCCGCGGGACAGGGGACTAGCGGGAGAGACCCAGTACTTC | TRBJ2-5 | TRBV7-7 | TRBD2 | NA
CASSLGGGNPGNTIYF | TGTGCCAGCAGCTTAGGAGGGGGTAATCCTGGAAACACCATATATTTT | TRBJ1-3 | TRBV7-8 | NA | NA
CSSSTQTGFDYGYTF | TGTTCCAGCAGCACTCAGACAGGGTTTGACTATGGCTACACCTTC | TRBJ1-2 | TRBV7-9 | TRBD1 | NA
CASSLDRVNYGYTF | TGCGCCAGCAGCTTGGACAGGGTAAACTATGGCTACACCTTC | TRBJ1-2 | TRBV5-1 | NA | few
CASSQLGRSSYEQYF | TGTGCCAGCAGCCAATTAGGGAGGAGCTCCTACGAGCAGTACTTC | TRBJ2-7 | TRBV14 | NA | NA
CASSLSSGGADEQFF | TGCGCCAGCAGCTTGAGTAGCGGGGGGGCAGATGAGCAGTTCTTC | TRBJ2-1 | TRBV5-1 | TRBD2 | NA
CSVEEGAGIYGYTF | TGCAGCGTTGAAGAAGGGGCAGGGATCTATGGCTACACCTTC | TRBJ1-2 | TRBV29-1 | NA | NA
CASSQEVGSSGANVLTF | TGTGCCAGCAGCCAAGAGGTGGGGAGCTCTGGGGCCAACGTCCTGACTTTC | TRBJ2-6 | TRBV4-2 | NA | NA
CASSRLLGGEFF | TGTGCCAGCAGCCGCTTACTCGGAGGGGAGTTCTTC | TRBJ2-1 | TRBV5-6 | NA | NA
CASSSGNTIYF | TGTGCCAGCAGTAGTGGAAACACCATATATTTT | TRBJ1-3 | TRBV7-9 | NA | few
CASSKLRAISGNTIYF | TGTGCCAGTAGTAAACTCAGGGCTATCTCTGGAAACACCATATATTTT | TRBJ1-3 | TRBV19 | NA | NA
CASSQAWGLLGKSTGELFF | TGCGCCAGCAGCCAAGCCTGGGGGCTACTAGGGAAGAGCACCGGGGAGCTGTTTTTT | TRBJ2-2 | TRBV4-3 | NA | few
CAIGRAGATYNEQFF | TGTGCCATCGGGCGAGCGGGGGCGACCTACAATGAGCAGTTCTTC | TRBJ2-1 | TRBV10-3 | TRBD2 | NA
CASSPEGRGAFF | TGTGCCAGCAGCCCTGAGGGCAGGGGAGCTTTCTTT | TRBJ1-1 | TRBV5-4 | NA | once
CASSPTGADYEQYF | TGCGCCAGCAGCCCTACAGGGGCCGATTACGAGCAGTACTTC | TRBJ2-7 | TRBV5-1 | TRBD1 | NA
CATRAGTGGYGYTF | TGTGCCACCCGAGCCGGGACAGGGGGCTATGGCTACACCTTC | TRBJ1-2 | TRBV28 | TRBD1 | medium-sized
CASSLSAIGNTEAFF | TGCGCCAGCAGCTTATCCGCGATTGGGAACACTGAAGCTTTCTTT | TRBJ1-1 | TRBV5-1 | NA | NA
CASSSAPTGPYGYTF | TGTGCCAGCAGTTCTGCCCCCACAGGTCCTTATGGCTACACCTTC | TRBJ1-2 | TRBV27 | NA | once
CASRLRTGGESEAFF | TGTGCCAGCAGACTAAGGACAGGGGGCGAAAGTGAAGCTTTCTTT | TRBJ1-1 | TRBV4-2 | TRBD1 | NA
CAWSEGGGANTGELFF | TGTGCCTGGAGTGAAGGGGGCGGGGCGAACACCGGGGAGCTGTTTTTT | TRBJ2-2 | TRBV30 | NA | NA
CASSPTSTSALPTDTQYF | TGTGCCAGCAGCCCTACCTCAACTAGCGCCCTTCCCACAGATACGCAGTATTTT | TRBJ2-3 | TRBV5-4 | TRBD2 | NA
CASSYLSGTGPDTQYF | TGTGCCAGCAGTTACCTTAGCGGGACCGGGCCAGATACGCAGTATTTT | TRBJ2-3 | TRBV6-5 | TRBD2 | NA
CASRWTANYGYTF | TGTGCCAGCCGCTGGACAGCTAACTATGGCTACACCTTC | TRBJ1-2 | TRBV2 | NA | NA
CASSDDRGANQPQHF | TGTGCCAGCAGTGACGACAGGGGGGCAAATCAGCCCCAGCATTTT | TRBJ1-5 | TRBV28 | TRBD1 | NA
CASSAQGSGYTF | TGTGCCAGCAGCGCACAGGGAAGCGGCTACACCTTC | TRBJ1-2 | TRBV7-9 | NA | NA
CATYFFSADTQYF | TGTGCCACCTACTTTTTTAGTGCGGATACGCAGTATTTT | TRBJ2-3 | TRBV28 | NA | NA